A single sample is the source of the 19 T cell receptor beta chains below, sequenced in a study of blood T cell repertoires in COVID-19. Here immunoSEQ multiplex PCR was the method, and the copy in TCRdb shows in-frame clones only, minus some. The sample carries 180,000 or so clones, 83% recorded once. The material sequenced was PBMCs or T cells enriched from blood (not recorded which). The receptor set was obtained from a woman in her forties or fifties who had recovered from COVID-19.

A single count supports this clone. The genes are TRBV24-1 and TRBJ1-2; TRBD1 agrees at 9 bases. The V segment lost 2 bases and the J segment 4 bases; nucleotides outside the gene matches: 4. Germline loops: CDR1 KGHDR, CDR2 SFDVKD. The CDR3 sequence is 15 residues long. DNA of the CDR3: TGTGCCACCAGTGATTCCGCGACAGGGGGCTATGGCTACACCTTC. This codes for CATSDSATGGYGYTF.

The chain employs TRBV5-1 and TRBJ2-2, with TRBD2 matching over 8 bases. The CDR3 runs to 15 residues. J was trimmed by 2 bases and V by 4 bases; bases with no gene match: 4. Germline assignment: CDR1 SGHRS and CDR2 YFSETQ. Here the CDR3 DNA reads TGCGCCAGCAGCCCGGGGGGGATCAACACCGGGGAGCTGTTTTTT. This codes for CASSPGGINTGELFF.

The J gene is TRBJ2-4, the V gene TRBV2; D uncertain. The CDR3 length is 16 residues. V was clipped by 4 bases and J by 0 bases, with 13 bases between them. Germline values: CDR1 SNHLY, CDR2 FYNNEI. CDR3 protein: CASSATFPLAKNIQYF. CDR3 DNA sequence: TGTGCCAGCAGTGCTACGTTTCCATTAGCCAAAAACATTCAGTACTTC.

With regard to this clone: Germline and junction disagree at one end, which may indicate a read error. CDR3 region: CASSYLRGLGNTIYF. In DNA form, the CDR3 reads TGTGCCAGCAGCTACTTAAGGGGGCTCGGAAACACCATATATTTT. The genes are TRBV6-5 and TRBJ1-3, with TRBD1 matching over 7 bases. Germline V lookup: CDR1 MNHEY, CDR2 SVGAGI. This CDR3 spans 15 amino acids.

This chain links TRBV19 with TRBJ1-1; TRBD1 is a possible D gene (6 bases). V lost 5 bases and J lost 7, with 14 bases in between. The CDR3 totals 13 residues. The germline CDR1 and CDR2 sequences are LNHDA and SQIVND (reference sequence). The CDR3 is CASSARQVGEAFF. The CDR3 DNA reads as TGTGCCAGTAGTGCCCGACAGGTTGGTGAAGCTTTCTTT.

The CDR3 region is CASTPLAGAGELFF. CDR3 nucleotides: TGTGCCAGCACCCCCCTAGCGGGAGCCGGGGAGCTGTTTTTT. The chain recombines TRBV5-4 with TRBJ2-2; the match to TRBD2 covers 10 bases. Germline values: CDR1 SGHNT, CDR2 YYREEE (reference sequence). The CDR3 totals 14 residues. J lost 6 bases, V lost 6 bases, and 5 bases had no gene match.

The chain is built from TRBV29-1 and TRBJ2-1; 9 bases are a match to TRBD2. CDR3 length equals 16 residues. J gave up 8 bases and V 4 bases, and 15 bases lay outside the gene matches. Germline values: CDR1 SQVTM, CDR2 ANQGSEA. CDR3 sequence: CSVGLAALGVDYEQFF. Written as DNA, the CDR3 is TGCAGCGTTGGACTAGCGGCCTTAGGGGTGGACTATGAGCAGTTCTTC.

The chain is built from TRBV6-5 and TRBJ1-1; 8 nucleotides agree with TRBD1. Trimming removed 6 bases from V and 4 bases from J; junction bases left unmatched: 10. From germline, CDR1 is MNHEY and CDR2 SVGAGI. CDR3 length: 15 amino acids. The CDR3 sequence is CASSLWGQVVTEAFF. In DNA form, the CDR3 reads TGTGCCAGCAGCCTATGGGGACAGGTAGTCACTGAAGCTTTCTTT.

The genes are TRBV4-3 and TRBJ1-5; tentatively, D is TRBD1 (5 bases). CDR1 LGHNA and CDR2 YSLEER come from the germline V gene. The V gene lost 0 bases and the J gene lost 5 bases, with 5 bases spanning the gap. The CDR3 consists of 13 residues. CDR3 in DNA: TGCGCCAGCAGCCAAGACAGGGATCAGCCCCAGCATTTT. Residues: CASSQDRDQPQHF.

This chain joins TRBV4-2 and TRBJ1-4; TRBD1 is a possible D gene (6 bases). The CDR3 totals 15 residues. Germline assignment: CDR1 LGHNA and CDR2 YNFKEQ. V was clipped by 1 base and J by 6 bases, with 12 bases between them. Written as DNA, the CDR3 is TGTGCCAGCAGCCAAGGGCGGGGGGCAGATGAAAAACTGTTTTTT. Protein product: CASSQGRGADEKLFF.

This chain uses TRBV29-1 with TRBJ1-4; D gene ambiguous. The length of the CDR3 is 14 residues. V gave up 5 bases and J gave up 3 bases, with 13 bases separating them. Germline CDR1 SQVTM, CDR2 ANQGSEA. The CDR3 DNA reads TGCAGCGTTCAAATAGTAGCCCCTAATGAAAAACTGTTTTTT. It is translated as CSVQIVAPNEKLFF.

V usage is TRBV2 and J usage is TRBJ1-1; no reliable D call. This CDR3 spans 14 amino acids. Looked up from germline, CDR1 is SNHLY and CDR2 is FYNNEI. The ends were cut back, 7 bases at V and 1 base at J, with 13 bases in the middle. The CDR3 reads CASKPAIGNTEAFF. Here the CDR3 DNA reads TGTGCCAGCAAACCTGCGATTGGGAACACTGAAGCTTTCTTT.

About this clone: Within the sample, other DNA sequences also encode this same CDR3. The chain employs TRBV28 and TRBJ1-2, with TRBD1 matching 7 bases. The germline CDR1 and CDR2 sequences are MDHEN and SYDVKM. This CDR3 contains 13 residues. V dropped 4 bases and J dropped 5; count of bases not matched to a gene: 4. CDR3 amino acids: CASSSGTDYGYTF. The CDR3 DNA is TGTGCCAGCAGTTCCGGGACAGATTATGGCTACACCTTC.

The V gene is TRBV21-1, the J gene TRBJ2-7; the table gives TRBD2 as D, unverified against the DNA. TRBV21-1 is shown as a pseudogene. CDR3 length: 24 residues. As DNA, the CDR3 is TGTGCCAGCAGCAGCCGACTAGCGGGGGGGCCAGGGTCTTTGAGCAAGGGTCCCCTCGACGAGCAGTACGTC. Protein: CASSSRLAGGPGSLSKGPLDEQYV.

The V and J genes are TRBV6-5 and TRBJ2-5; the match to TRBD2 covers 7 bases. Germline CDR1 and CDR2: MNHEY and SVGAGI. Losses at the gene ends were 6 bases for V and 5 bases for J; bases not matched to a gene: 12. The CDR3 is 15 residues long. CDR3 sequence (DNA): TGTGCCAGCAGAAGGGCCGGGGGAGGGGCTGAGACCCAGTACTTC. The encoded protein is CASRRAGGGAETQYF.

The chain employs TRBV5-5 and TRBJ2-3; 8 nucleotides align to TRBD1. The CDR3 contains 15 residues. The germline gives CDR1 SGHKS, CDR2 YYEKEE (reference sequence). V was pared by 1 base and J by 5 bases, with 6 bases of the junction left unmatched. The chain's CDR3 is CASSLLAGGQDTQYF. CDR3 nucleotides: TGTGCCAGCAGCTTGTTGGCAGGGGGCCAAGATACGCAGTATTTT.

V is TRBV28 and J is TRBJ1-2; D might be TRBD1 (6 bases). This CDR3 is 13 amino acids long. Germline V gene lookup returns CDR1 MDHEN and CDR2 SYDVKM. V was cut by 5 bases and J by 8 bases, with 15 bases left in between. CDR3 DNA: TGTGCCAGCAGTCTACCGGACAGAGGAGGCTACACCTTC. This sequence encodes CASSLPDRGGYTF.

This clone was observed a single time. The chain carries TRBV5-6 and TRBJ1-5, with D unresolved. The germline CDR1 and CDR2 sequences are SGHDT and YYEEEE. This CDR3 has 14 residues. Trimming pared 0 bases from V and 4 bases from J, leaving 8 bases between. Written as DNA, the CDR3 is TGTGCCAGCAGCTTGGCCACTAGAAATCAGCCCCAGCATTTT. Amino acids: CASSLATRNQPQHF.

V is TRBV4-3 and J is TRBJ2-5; 7 positions agree with TRBD2. Trimming cost V 5 bases and J 0 bases; bases outside gene matches: 3. The CDR3 sequence is 14 residues long. Germline CDR1 reads LGHNA; CDR2 reads YSLEER. The CDR3 here is CASSVGGYQETQYF. The CDR3 DNA sequence: TGCGCCAGCAGCGTCGGGGGGTACCAAGAGACCCAGTACTTC.